These 27 T cell receptor beta chains originate from one sample sequenced in a study of vaccination and CD4 T cells after COVID-19 (dated by TCRdb to between 2021 and 2024). These receptors have no identified antigens. Libraries were prepared through PCR. These reads were obtained on an Illumina iSeq 100. DNA from cultured CD4+ T cells was subjected to TCR sequencing with the Oncomine TCR Beta short-read assay at the Johns Hopkins FTIC core. TCRdb took the public reads, trimmed them with fastp at Q25, ran MiXCR for clone calling and kept in-frame beta chains. Each CDR3 protein appears once, grouped with its most common genes and DNA. The sample records over 7,500 distinct CDR3 sequences, around 45% of which are singletons. 11% of the sample rests with the top ten. The sample's treatment or condition label is to be understood as: approximately 9-day PBMC culture with coronavirus spike peptide pools or control peptides (ViraFEST assay). CD4+ T cells from unexposed donors were collected before the COVID-19 pandemic (2011-2018).

Sequencing was done on a sample of CD4+ T cells from blood, cultured in vitro. Source of these receptors: a human donor in good health.

The chain carries TRBV19 and TRBJ2-5, with 7 bases that match TRBD2. CDR1 LNHDA and CDR2 SQIVND come from the germline V gene (reference sequence). This CDR3 is 14 amino acids long. V lost 1 base and J lost 7; bases outside the gene matches: 6. The CDR3 nucleotides are TGTGCCAGTAGTATAGGGGGCGGGAGAGGGACCCAGTACTTC. Encoded protein: CASSIGGGRGTQYF.

The chain joins TRBV7-2 to TRBJ2-5, with 12 bases lining up with TRBD2. With 3 bases clipped from V and 4 bases from J, the junction kept 6 bases outside the gene matches. The CDR3 runs to 16 residues. Germline lookup yields CDR1 SGHTA and CDR2 FQGNSA. The CDR3 nucleotides are TGTGCCAGCAGCTTGGGACTAGCGGGCGGTCGAGAGACCCAGTACTTC. Its protein is CASSLGLAGGRETQYF. The variable domain in full, completed from reference TRBV7-2 and TRBJ2-5, reads GAGVSQSPSNKVTEKGKDVELRCDPISGHTALYWYRQSLGQGLEFLIYFQGNSAPDKSGLPSDRFSAERTGGSVSTLTIQRTQQEDSAVYLCASSLGLAGGRETQYFGPGTRLLVL.

The chain carries TRBV5-6 and TRBJ2-4; unclear D gene. Trimming removed 0 bases at V and 0 bases at J, with 10 bases between. Germline V CDR1 and CDR2: SGHDT, YYEEEE. This CDR3 comprises 16 residues. CDR3 DNA sequence: TGTGCCAGCAGCTTGGAGTGGGGTCTAGCCAAAAACATTCAGTACTTC. The encoded protein is CASSLEWGLAKNIQYF.

This chain connects TRBV20-1 to TRBJ2-3; 14 bases line up with TRBD2. Germline V lookup: CDR1 DFQATT, CDR2 SNEGSKA (reference sequence). Trimming removed 4 bases from V and 0 bases from J; junction bases left unmatched: 18. The CDR3 consists of 21 residues. For the CDR3, the DNA is TGCAGTGCTACGAGGTTAACCGGGACTAGCGGGGGACTTTCTAGCACAGATACGCAGTATTTT. Its protein is CSATRLTGTSGGLSSTDTQYF.

By its share, this clonotype is medium-sized (0.01 to 0.1%). The chain links TRBV15 to TRBJ1-5; no clear D. The V end was cut by 3 bases, the J end by 2 bases, with 11 bases between. The germline gives CDR1 LNHNV, CDR2 YYDKDF (reference sequence). This CDR3 region has 15 residues. In DNA form, the CDR3 reads TGTGCCACCAGCAGGTTCGCCGAGGGCAATCAGCCCCAGCATTTT. This codes for CATSRFAEGNQPQHF.

The chain uses TRBV19 and TRBJ2-3; no reliable D call. Germline loops: CDR1 LNHDA, CDR2 SQIVND (reference sequence). CDR3 length: 15 amino acids. V was trimmed by 3 bases and J by 4 bases, leaving 14 bases between them. CDR3 nucleotides: TGTGCCAGTAGTATTTCCCGCGTTGCCTCAGATACGCAGTATTTT. This codes for CASSISRVASDTQYF.

The table lists this clonotype with a few counts. This rearrangement joins TRBV15 to TRBJ1-6; TRBD1 matches at 9 bases. Germline V lookup: CDR1 LNHNV, CDR2 YYDKDF (reference sequence). CDR3 length equals 16 residues. J gave up 9 bases and V 7 bases, and 13 bases lay outside the gene matches. The CDR3 spells CATKSPGQGGSSPLHF. Here the CDR3 DNA reads TGTGCCACCAAGTCACCGGGACAGGGCGGTAGTTCACCCCTCCACTTT. Looking up the rest from reference TRBV15 and TRBJ1-6 gives the full variable domain: DAMVIQNPRYQVTQFGKPVTLSCSQTLNHNVMYWYQQKSSQAPKLLFHYYDKDFNNEADTPDNFQSRRPNTSFCFLDIRSPGLGDTAMYLCATKSPGQGGSSPLHFGNGTRLTVT.

The V and J genes are TRBV7-2 and TRBJ2-5; TRBD1 matches 9 bases. Per the germline V gene, CDR1 is SGHTA and CDR2 is FQGNSA. This CDR3 has 17 amino acids. V gave up 5 bases and J gave up 2 bases; unmatched junction bases: 12. The CDR3 reads CASSTVGTGMGQETQYF. The CDR3 DNA follows: TGTGCCAGCAGCACCGTCGGGACAGGGATGGGACAAGAGACCCAGTACTTC.

The CDR3 DNA follows: TGTGCCAGCAGCATGGCAAGGGGGGCTTTCTTT. Translating it yields CASSMARGAFF. The gene calls are TRBV11-2 and TRBJ1-1, with TRBD1 as a possible D gene (6 bases). The germline V gene has CDR1 SGHAT and CDR2 FQNNGV. V lost 5 bases and J lost 11, with 12 bases in between. The CDR3 contains 11 residues.

Only a few counts were recorded for this clonotype. The chain combines TRBV6-5 with TRBJ1-1; D unresolved. The CDR3 sequence is 15 residues long. The V end was cut by 2 bases, the J end by 0 bases, with 10 bases between. CDR1 is MNHEY, CDR2 SVGAGI, per germline. For the CDR3, the DNA is TGTGCCAGCAGTTACACCGCGAACATGAACACTGAAGCTTTCTTT. Encoded protein: CASSYTANMNTEAFF.

V usage is TRBV2 and J usage is TRBJ1-1; TRBD1 matches 7 bases. The CDR3 consists of 13 residues. V trimming: 8 bases; J trimming: 1 base; junction bases outside the gene matches: 4. Germline V gene data show CDR1 as SNHLY and CDR2 as FYNNEI. The CDR3, as DNA: TGTGCCAGCGCAGGGGGGGGGAACACTGAAGCTTTCTTT. It translates to CASAGGGNTEAFF.

The sample holds a few counts of this clonotype. V usage is TRBV7-9 and J usage is TRBJ2-1; 9 bases map to TRBD1. The CDR3 sequence is 14 residues long. In germline, CDR1 is SEHNR, CDR2 FQNEAQ (reference sequence). The ends lost 5 bases at V and 6 bases at J; junction bases unmatched: 5. DNA for the CDR3: TGTGCCAGCAGCCTTCCGGACAGGGGCAATGAGCAGTTCTTC. Translation: CASSLPDRGNEQFF.

The gene calls are TRBV7-9 and TRBJ1-1, with a weak D call TRBD1 (5 bases). The germline V gene has CDR1 SEHNR and CDR2 FQNEAQ (reference sequence). The length of the CDR3 is 14 residues. The V gene lost 2 bases and the J gene lost 3 bases, with 10 bases spanning the gap. CDR3 nucleotides: TGTGCCAGCAGCTTACGGGGCGGTGACACTGAAGCTTTCTTT. The encoded protein is CASSLRGGDTEAFF.

This clonotype was picked up a small number of times. CDR3 sequence: CASSLTGGTEAFF. CDR3 DNA: TGTGCCAGCAGCCTAACAGGGGGCACTGAAGCTTTCTTT. The chain couples TRBV6-1 to TRBJ1-1, with 8 nucleotides matching TRBD1. The CDR3 consists of 13 residues. V lost 6 bases to trimming and J lost 4 bases; unmatched junction nucleotides: 4. Germline CDR1 MNHNS, CDR2 SASEGT.

The rearrangement uses TRBV12-3 or TRBV12-4 and TRBJ1-1; tentative D call: TRBD1 (6 bases). The length of the CDR3 is 15 residues. V was trimmed by 4 bases and J by 3 bases, leaving 15 bases between them. The CDR3 DNA reads TGTGCCAGCAGTTACACAGGGTCGAGGCACACTGAAGCTTTCTTT. It codes for CASSYTGSRHTEAFF.

This clonotype was recorded a few times. The chain recombines TRBV20-1 with TRBJ2-3; the D gene is possibly TRBD2 (5 bases). The CDR3 is 15 residues long. The ends were cut back, 0 bases at V and 5 bases at J, with 15 bases in the middle. Per the germline V gene, CDR1 is DFQATT and CDR2 is SNEGSKA (reference sequence). CDR3 coding DNA: TGCAGTGCTAGAGACGGGGTGTGGACGCAAGATACGCAGTATTTT. This translates into CSARDGVWTQDTQYF.

This CDR3 reads CASSLFWTGGSSNQPQHF. In DNA form, the CDR3 reads TGTGCCAGCAGCCTCTTTTGGACAGGAGGGAGTAGCAATCAGCCCCAGCATTTT. The rearrangement joins TRBV5-5 to TRBJ1-5; 7 nucleotides agree with TRBD1. The CDR3 totals 18 residues. Germline CDR1 reads SGHKS; CDR2 reads YYEKEE (reference sequence). Trimming at V came to 4 bases and at J to 0 bases, leaving 13 bases not matched to a gene.

J is TRBJ2-7 and V is TRBV7-9, with 7 bases identical to TRBD1. The trim removed 5 bases at V and 6 bases at J, leaving 4 bases unmatched. Per the germline V gene, CDR1 is SEHNR and CDR2 is FQNEAQ (reference sequence). The CDR3 length is 12 residues. CDR3 DNA: TGTGCCAGCAGCCCCGACAGGGTCGAGCAGTACTTC. Translation: CASSPDRVEQYF. Full variable domain (remainder filled in from reference TRBV7-9 and TRBJ2-7): DTGVSQNPRHKITKRGQNVTFRCDPISEHNRLYWYRQTLGQGPEFLTYFQNEAQLEKSRLLSDRFSAERPKGSFSTLEIQRTEQGDSAMYLCASSPDRVEQYFGPGTRLTVT.

The genes are TRBV29-1 and TRBJ1-1; tentative D call: TRBD1 (5 bases). This CDR3 is built from 12 residues. Germline V lookup: CDR1 SQVTM, CDR2 ANQGSEA. Trimming took off 4 bases at V and 9 bases at J, with 15 bases between the two ends. DNA for the CDR3: TGCAGCGTTGGGGGCAGCGAGGGGAAAGCTTTCTTT. Protein sequence: CSVGGSEGKAFF.

This chain links TRBV15 with TRBJ1-6; 9 nucleotides match TRBD1. CDR3 size: 15 residues. J was trimmed by 7 bases and V by 2 bases; bases with no gene match: 3. Germline V lookup: CDR1 LNHNV, CDR2 YYDKDF (reference sequence). CDR3 sequence (DNA): TGTGCCACCAGCAGATACGGGACAGGGAATTCACCCCTCCACTTT. This gives the protein CATSRYGTGNSPLHF.

This sequence joins TRBV20-1 and TRBJ1-2, with D hard to call. CDR1 and CDR2 (germline): DFQATT, SNEGSKA (reference sequence). The ends were cut back, 2 bases at V and 1 base at J, with 14 bases in the middle. The length of the CDR3 is 15 residues. The CDR3: CSARTREDVNYGYTF. CDR3 nucleotides: TGCAGTGCTAGAACCCGAGAGGACGTTAACTATGGCTACACCTTC.

This chain uses TRBV6-2 or TRBV6-3 with TRBJ2-1; TRBD1 agrees at 8 bases. J was trimmed by 7 bases and V by 7 bases; bases with no gene match: 15. This CDR3 region has 16 residues. In germline, CDR1 is MNHEY, CDR2 SVGEGT. CDR3: CASTRRWGQDGNEQFF. CDR3 coding DNA: TGTGCCAGCACCCGACGTTGGGGACAGGACGGGAATGAGCAGTTCTTC.

This clonotype appeared a few times. The CDR3 sequence: CASSPSKILDRANYEQYF. CDR3 bases: TGTGCCAGCAGTCCCAGCAAAATACTCGACAGGGCCAATTACGAGCAGTACTTC. The V gene is TRBV6-1, the J gene TRBJ2-7, with 7 bases identical to TRBD1. Trimming removed 5 bases from V and 4 bases from J; junction bases left unmatched: 20. CDR1 and CDR2 from the germline V gene are MNHNS and SASEGT. The CDR3 consists of 18 residues.

The V and J genes are TRBV6-2 or TRBV6-3 and TRBJ2-5; 14 bases line up with TRBD2. This CDR3 contains 13 residues. Germline CDR1 MNHEY, CDR2 SVGEGT. The V and J ends lost 10 bases and 10 bases, in that order; junction bases with no gene match: 8. The CDR3 is CATGGLAGGNQYF. The CDR3 DNA follows: TGTGCCACCGGAGGACTAGCGGGGGGTAACCAGTACTTC.

The CDR3 nucleotides read TGTGCCAGCGCGGTCAGCACAGATACGCAGTATTTT. Translated: CASAVSTDTQYF. This chain joins TRBV2 and TRBJ2-3; D not certain. Deletions cut 8 bases from V and 0 bases from J, with 6 bases between. Germline V lookup: CDR1 SNHLY, CDR2 FYNNEI. The CDR3 has 12 amino acids.

This clonotype was detected a few times. The rearrangement links TRBV27 to TRBJ1-2; D gene ambiguous. Germline CDR1 MNHEY, CDR2 SMNVEV (reference sequence). The CDR3 is made up of 13 amino acids. V lost 3 bases and J lost 1, with 6 bases in between. The CDR3 loop is CASSFRVNYGYTF. The CDR3 DNA follows: TGTGCCAGCAGTTTCCGGGTTAACTATGGCTACACCTTC.

A few counts support this clonotype. The chain joins TRBV6-5 to TRBJ2-4; TRBD2 aligns across 9 bases. The germline V gene has CDR1 MNHEY and CDR2 SVGAGI. CDR3 length: 14 amino acids. V dropped 2 bases and J dropped 5; count of bases not matched to a gene: 1. The CDR3 DNA sequence: TGTGCCAGCAGTTACGGCGGGGGGGAAAACATTCAGTACTTC. Translating it yields CASSYGGGENIQYF.